This T cell receptor (beta chain) is drawn from a study of blood T cell repertoires in COVID-19. Study information: From the United States, Italy and Spain came samples of acute and convalescent COVID-19.

Cohort assignment relied on participant-reported clinical history. What the recovered Cohort 3 donors had was two negative PCRs, clearance, or symptom resolution. Germline values: CDR1 LGHDT, CDR2 YNNKEL (reference sequence). The CDR3 has 14 amino acids. The ends lost 5 bases at V and 4 bases at J; junction bases unmatched: 5. Sequencing used immunoSEQ multiplex PCR; TCRdb keeps in-frame clones, though not all of them. The data contain 490,000 or so clones, around 85% of them seen just once; the ten biggest clones take up more than 7.5%. The receptor was derived from a woman aged 60-70 years who had recovered from COVID-19. J is TRBJ1-3 and V is TRBV3-1 (or the pseudogene TRBV3-2); TRBD1 agrees at 7 bases. The sequencing sample was made of PBMCs or T cells enriched from blood (not recorded which). The CDR3 DNA reads TGTGCCAGCAGCATACCGGGACAGGGAAACACCATATATTTT. Amino acid sequence: CASSIPGQGNTIYF.